Below, one T cell receptor (beta chain) is given with its context. This specimen comes from a study of shared T cell receptors in the human thymus. The CDR3 runs 15 residues. Germline CDR1 reads MNHEY; CDR2 reads SMNVEV (reference sequence). V was shortened by 5 bases and J by 1 base, with 14 bases between the two germline ends. The table came from immunoSEQ multiplex PCR; TCRdb's copy has only in-frame clones and leaves some out. The table lists more than 550,000 clones, about 87% of them singletons. These same records also appear under a second study, on human thymus T cells. That study reports: Corrective cardiac operations yielded the resected thymus tissue. There appeared to be biased usage of V and J genes in thymic and blood repertoires.

The rearrangement joins TRBV27 to TRBJ2-5; maybe TRBD2 (6 bases). This TCR derives from a boy less than two years old with a congenital heart defect. Sequencing input: thymocytes. CDR3 nucleotides: TGTGCCAGCAGTCTACTCGCGGGGTCCCAAGAGACCCAGTACTTC. Translated: CASSLLAGSQETQYF.